This passage covers 19 T cell receptor beta chains from one sample sequenced in a study of neurological immune-mediated disorders. MiXCR was run by TCRdb on the 5' RACE reads, yielding one entry per CDR3 protein. The sample yields roughly 100,000 distinct CDR3 sequences, around 3.6% seen once. The material sequenced was PBMCs. The source of these receptors is a woman aged 45 to 65 with multiple sclerosis.

This clonotype was seen at least ten times. The chain combines TRBV5-1 with TRBJ1-4; weak D call: TRBD1 (6 bases). The CDR3 runs 13 residues. Germline V gene data show CDR1 as SGHRS and CDR2 as YFSETQ. Between the trimmed V and J ends, which lost 3 bases and 6 bases, there was a span of 9 bases. The CDR3 here is CASSWDTHEKLFF. CDR3 sequence (DNA): TGCGCCAGCAGCTGGGACACCCATGAAAAACTGTTTTTT.

This clonotype has ten or more counts. This chain joins TRBV7-6 and TRBJ2-7; D uncertain. CDR1 is SGHVS, CDR2 FNYEAQ, per germline. The V and J ends lost 0 bases and 2 bases respectively, with 5 bases between them. The CDR3 covers 13 residues. The CDR3 here is CASSLAQTYEQYF. The CDR3 DNA reads TGTGCCAGCAGCTTAGCACAAACCTACGAGCAGTACTTC.

The chain links TRBV4-3 to TRBJ2-2; D possibly corresponds to TRBD2 (6 bases). Germline V gene lookup returns CDR1 LGHNA and CDR2 YSLEER. Deletions cut 3 bases from V and 5 bases from J, with 13 bases between. The CDR3 has 15 amino acids. CDR3 in amino acids: CASSQGNSGTGELFF. In nucleotides, the CDR3 is TGCGCCAGCAGCCAGGGCAACAGCGGGACCGGGGAGCTGTTTTTT.

This clonotype has at least ten counts. The CDR3 DNA reads TGTGCCAGCAGCTTAACGTCCGGGGGGGCCGGAGAGACCCAGTACTTC. This codes for CASSLTSGGAGETQYF. The chain combines TRBV7-2 with TRBJ2-5; 8 bases line up with TRBD2. Germline values: CDR1 SGHTA, CDR2 FQGNSA. The CDR3 is made up of 16 amino acids. Trimming cost V 2 bases and J 4 bases; bases outside gene matches: 9.

The sample holds many counts of this clonotype. The rearrangement uses TRBV5-1 and TRBJ2-3; TRBD1 agrees at 9 bases. After removal of 3 bases from V and 0 bases from J, the junction contained 8 bases not matched to a gene. CDR1 and CDR2 (germline): SGHRS, YFSETQ. There are 17 residues in the CDR3. The CDR3 DNA reads as TGCGCCAGCAGCTGGGGGACAGGGACCACTAGCACAGATACGCAGTATTTT. Protein sequence: CASSWGTGTTSTDTQYF.

This clonotype appeared many times. V usage is TRBV16 and J usage is TRBJ1-5; tentatively, D is TRBD1 (5 bases). The CDR3 extends over 14 amino acids. Germline values: CDR1 KGHSY, CDR2 FQNENV. Trimming pared 6 bases from V and 1 base from J, leaving 10 bases between. The chain's CDR3 is CASRQRGSNQPQHF. The DNA for the CDR3 is TGTGCCAGCAGGCAACGGGGGAGCAATCAGCCCCAGCATTTT.

This clonotype was seen at least ten times. The chain carries TRBV10-3 and TRBJ2-1; no firm D call. CDR3 length: 13 residues. Germline V gene lookup returns CDR1 ENHRY and CDR2 SYGVKD. V was clipped by 3 bases and J by 4 bases, with 7 bases between them. This chain's CDR3 is CAISDLTYNEQFF. The CDR3 DNA is TGTGCCATCAGTGATCTGACGTACAATGAGCAGTTCTTC.

This clonotype was counted many times. The rearrangement joins TRBV20-1 to TRBJ2-3; D is unresolved. Germline values: CDR1 DFQATT, CDR2 SNEGSKA (reference sequence). This CDR3 region has 15 residues. Trimming shortened V by 7 bases and J by 8 bases, and 25 bases separated the two germline ends. The CDR3: CSVRKLGATDATQYF. In DNA form, the CDR3 reads TGCAGTGTACGAAAGCTAGGAGCGACTGACGCTACGCAGTATTTT.

The chain combines TRBV27 with TRBJ2-1; D is ambiguous. CDR3 length: 13 amino acids. Germline V gene sequence: CDR1 MNHEY, CDR2 SMNVEV (reference sequence). V was shortened by 4 bases and J by 7 bases, with 11 bases between the two germline ends. CDR3 nucleotide sequence: TGTGCCAGCAGTTCCGACGGGCGGAATGAGCAGTTCTTC. Its translation: CASSSDGRNEQFF.

This clonotype was recorded at least ten times. The J gene is TRBJ2-2, the V gene TRBV7-2, with 8 bases identical to TRBD1. V was pared by 4 bases and J by 1 base, with 2 bases of the junction left unmatched. The CDR3 extends over 15 amino acids. CDR1 and CDR2 (germline): SGHTA, FQGNSA. Here the CDR3 DNA reads TGTGCCAGCAGCTACGGGACAGGGAACACCGGGGAGCTGTTTTTT. Translated: CASSYGTGNTGELFF.

This clonotype showed up many times. The chain has TRBV5-1 and TRBJ2-6; 9 nucleotides match TRBD1. CDR3 length equals 16 residues. V shed 2 bases and J 4 bases; nucleotides not matched to a gene: 4. CDR1 is SGHRS, CDR2 YFSETQ, per germline. The CDR3 DNA reads as TGCGCCAGCAGCTTACAGGGGGCTTCCGGGGCCAACGTCCTGACTTTC. Residues: CASSLQGASGANVLTF.

This clonotype was picked up many times. The chain links TRBV28 to TRBJ1-1; 7 bases are a match to TRBD1. CDR3 length equals 14 residues. Germline lookup yields CDR1 MDHEN and CDR2 SYDVKM. Trimming took 8 bases from V and 3 from J; bases not matched to a gene: 9. CDR3 sequence: CASGLEGADTEAFF. The CDR3 bases are TGTGCCAGCGGGCTGGAGGGGGCAGACACTGAAGCTTTCTTT.

This clonotype was counted ten times or more. The DNA of the CDR3 is TGCGCCAGCAGCAGGAACAGTGGGGAGACAATCTATGGCTACACCTTC. Protein sequence: CASSRNSGETIYGYTF. This chain connects TRBV5-1 to TRBJ1-2, with D hard to call. The CDR3 extends over 16 amino acids. Trimming pared 4 bases from V and 4 bases from J, leaving 20 bases between. Germline CDR1 is SGHRS and CDR2 is YFSETQ.

This clonotype was seen repeatedly, ten times or more. V and J are TRBV5-6 and TRBJ2-5, with 7 bases lining up with TRBD1. The germline gives CDR1 SGHDT, CDR2 YYEEEE. The CDR3 length is 13 residues. The ends lost 4 bases at V and 4 bases at J; junction bases unmatched: 4. The CDR3 is CASSPGQRETQYF. The CDR3 nucleotides read TGTGCCAGCAGCCCGGGACAGAGAGAGACCCAGTACTTC.

At least ten counts were recorded for this clonotype. The chain combines TRBV11-3 with TRBJ2-7; 9 positions agree with TRBD1. V lost 8 bases and J lost 6; bases outside the gene matches: 8. Germline V gene sequence: CDR1 SGHNT, CDR2 YENEEA. The CDR3 extends over 13 amino acids. As DNA, the CDR3 is TGTGCCAGCTCAAGGGACAGGGTCTCCGAGCAGTACTTC. Protein product: CASSRDRVSEQYF.

There are many counts of this clonotype. The chain employs TRBV10-2 and TRBJ2-1, with D perhaps TRBD1 (6 bases). This CDR3 has 12 residues. Between the trimmed V and J ends, which lost 5 bases and 5 bases, there was a span of 7 bases. CDR1 and CDR2 (germline): WSHSY, SAAADI. The CDR3 DNA sequence: TGCGCCAGCAGTTGGACAGACAATGAGCAGTTCTTC. This sequence encodes CASSWTDNEQFF.

This clonotype was found many times. The V gene is TRBV3-1, the J gene TRBJ1-5; no definite D call. The germline gives CDR1 LGHDT, CDR2 YNNKEL (reference sequence). The CDR3 has 13 amino acids. V dropped 0 bases and J dropped 5 bases, with 5 bases sitting between them. The CDR3 nucleotides are TGTGCCAGCAGCCAAGAAGTGCATCAGCCCCAGCATTTT. Translating gives CASSQEVHQPQHF.

This clonotype has ten or more counts. The J gene is TRBJ1-4, the V gene TRBV7-9; D is ambiguous. Trimming took off 2 bases at V and 4 bases at J, with 11 bases between the two ends. CDR1 and CDR2 (germline): SEHNR, FQNEAQ (reference sequence). CDR3 size: 15 residues. CDR3 sequence (DNA): TGTGCCAGCAGCTTAAAGGGCAACCATAATGAAAAACTGTTTTTT. Translation gives CASSLKGNHNEKLFF.

At least ten counts were recorded for this clonotype. The chain has TRBV7-2 and TRBJ2-7; 7 bases match TRBD1. Trimming removed 4 bases from V and 4 bases from J; junction bases left unmatched: 10. Looked up from germline, CDR1 is SGHTA and CDR2 is FQGNSA. This CDR3 is built from 15 residues. The CDR3 is CASSSDRELVYEQYF. DNA of the CDR3: TGTGCCAGCAGCTCCGACAGGGAGTTAGTTTACGAGCAGTACTTC. Based on the CDR3 plus reference TRBV7-2 and TRBJ2-7, the full variable domain is GAGVSQSPSNKVTEKGKDVELRCDPISGHTALYWYRQSLGQGLEFLIYFQGNSAPDKSGLPSDRFSAERTGGSVSTLTIQRTQQEDSAVYLCASSSDRELVYEQYFGPGTRLTVT.